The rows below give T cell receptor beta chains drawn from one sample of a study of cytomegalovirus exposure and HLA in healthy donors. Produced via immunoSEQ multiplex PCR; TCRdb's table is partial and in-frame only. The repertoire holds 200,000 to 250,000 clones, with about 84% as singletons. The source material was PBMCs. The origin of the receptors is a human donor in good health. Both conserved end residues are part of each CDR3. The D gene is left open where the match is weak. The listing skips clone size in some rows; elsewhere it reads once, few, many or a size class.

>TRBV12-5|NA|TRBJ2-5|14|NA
CASAISGGPETQYF
TGTGCTAGTGCCATCTCAGGGGGGCCAGAGACCCAGTACTTC
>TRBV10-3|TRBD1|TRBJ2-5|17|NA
CAISEGQGKSGGETQYF
TGTGCCATCAGTGAGGGACAGGGGAAAAGCGGCGGAGAGACCCAGTACTTC
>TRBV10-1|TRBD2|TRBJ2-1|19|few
CASSARPGLAGGTFREQFF
TGCGCCAGCAGCGCCAGGCCGGGACTAGCGGGAGGGACCTTTCGAGAGCAGTTCTTC
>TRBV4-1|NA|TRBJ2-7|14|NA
CASSQEPQGNEQYF
TGCGCCAGCAGCCAAGAACCCCAGGGGAACGAGCAGTACTTC
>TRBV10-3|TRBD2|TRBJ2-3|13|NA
CAIRGTSGAEQYF
TGTGCCATCAGGGGGACTAGCGGGGCTGAGCAGTATTTT
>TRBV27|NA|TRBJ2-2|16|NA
CASSMDSLVNTGELFF
TGTGCCAGCAGTATGGACAGCCTAGTTAACACCGGGGAGCTGTTTTTT
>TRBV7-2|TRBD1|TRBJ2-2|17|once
CASSSSFPGQGSGELFF
TGTGCCAGCAGCTCGAGCTTCCCGGGACAGGGATCCGGGGAGCTGTTTTTT
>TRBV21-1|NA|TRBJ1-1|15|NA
CASTDRGRMNTEAFF
TGTGCCAGCACCGACAGGGGCCGGATGAACACTGAAGCTTTCTTT
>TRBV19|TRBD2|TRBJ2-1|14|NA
CAASGGSSYNEQFF
TGTGCAGCTAGCGGGGGGAGCTCCTACAATGAGCAGTTCTTC
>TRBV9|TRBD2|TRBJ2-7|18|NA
CASSDPGTSGTVRGEQYF
TGTGCCAGCAGCGATCCCGGGACTAGCGGGACAGTACGGGGCGAGCAGTACTTC
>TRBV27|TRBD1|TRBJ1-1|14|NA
CASSPGTGHTEAFF
TGTGCCAGCAGTCCCGGGACAGGACACACTGAAGCTTTCTTT
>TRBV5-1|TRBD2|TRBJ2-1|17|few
CASSSTSGRLTYNEQFF
TGCGCCAGCAGCTCTACTAGCGGGAGATTAACCTACAATGAGCAGTTCTTC
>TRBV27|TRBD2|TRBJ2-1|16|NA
CASSLHLAGPYNEQFF
TGTGCCAGCAGTTTGCATCTAGCGGGCCCCTACAATGAGCAGTTCTTC
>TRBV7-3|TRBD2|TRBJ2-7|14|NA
CASRPSGRDYEQYF
TGTGCCAGCAGACCGAGCGGGAGGGACTACGAGCAGTACTTC
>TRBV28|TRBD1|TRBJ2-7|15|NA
CASTSGTAVSYEQYF
TGTGCCAGCACCTCTGGGACAGCAGTATCCTACGAGCAGTACTTC
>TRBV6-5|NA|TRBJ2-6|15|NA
CASRRQSSGANVLTF
TGTGCCAGCAGACGACAGAGCTCTGGGGCCAACGTCCTGACTTTC
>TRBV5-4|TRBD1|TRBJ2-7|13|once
CASSRQGNNEQYF
TGTGCCAGCAGCCGACAGGGGAATAACGAGCAGTACTTC
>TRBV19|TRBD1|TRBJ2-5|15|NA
CASSIGQGIAETQYF
TGTGCCAGTAGTATCGGACAGGGAATCGCGGAGACCCAGTACTTC
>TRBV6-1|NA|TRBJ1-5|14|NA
CASSFTGSNQPQHF
TGTGCCAGCAGTTTTACAGGGTCCAATCAGCCCCAGCATTTT
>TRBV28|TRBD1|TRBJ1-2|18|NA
CASSLWEVGGQDNYGYTF
TGTGCCAGCAGTTTATGGGAAGTCGGGGGACAGGACAACTATGGCTACACCTTC
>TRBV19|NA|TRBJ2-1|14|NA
CASSRDFSYNEQFF
TGTGCCAGTAGCCGGGATTTTAGCTACAATGAGCAGTTCTTC
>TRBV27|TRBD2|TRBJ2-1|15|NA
CASSSQTSGYNEQFF
TGTGCCAGCAGTTCCCAGACTAGCGGCTACAATGAGCAGTTCTTC
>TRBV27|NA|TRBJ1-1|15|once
CASSLARGGGAEAFF
TGTGCCAGCAGTTTGGCCAGAGGGGGTGGAGCTGAAGCTTTCTTT
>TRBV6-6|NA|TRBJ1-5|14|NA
CASSRTDGNQPQHF
TGTGCCAGCAGTCGTACAGATGGGAATCAGCCCCAGCATTTT
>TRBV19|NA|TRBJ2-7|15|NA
CASSISPWGAYEQYF
TGTGCCAGTAGTATCTCCCCATGGGGGGCCTACGAGCAGTACTTC
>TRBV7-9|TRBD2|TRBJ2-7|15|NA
CSSSLRSSGSREQYF
TGTTCCAGCAGCTTACGTTCTAGCGGGAGTAGGGAGCAGTACTTC
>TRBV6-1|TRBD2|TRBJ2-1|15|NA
CASSERGSSYNEQFF
TGTGCCAGCAGTGAACGCGGGAGCTCCTACAATGAGCAGTTCTTC
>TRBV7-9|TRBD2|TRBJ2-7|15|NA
CASSLGGRAPHEQYF
TGTGCCAGCAGCTTAGGTGGGAGGGCCCCCCACGAGCAGTACTTC
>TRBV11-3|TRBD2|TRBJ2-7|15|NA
CASSFLAGGDYEQYF
TGTGCCAGCAGCTTTCTAGCGGGAGGAGACTACGAGCAGTACTTC
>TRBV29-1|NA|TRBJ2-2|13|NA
CSGQKEGAGELFF
TGCAGCGGACAAAAAGAGGGAGCCGGGGAGCTGTTTTTT
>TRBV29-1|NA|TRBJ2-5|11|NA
CSVILLETQYF
TGCAGCGTAATTCTTTTGGAGACCCAGTACTTC
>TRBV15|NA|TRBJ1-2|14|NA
CATSRDRGQYGYTF
TGTGCCACCAGCAGAGATAGGGGTCAGTATGGCTACACCTTC
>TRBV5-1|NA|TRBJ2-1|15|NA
CASSLSGLDLWEQFF
TGCGCCAGCAGCTTGTCTGGACTCGATCTTTGGGAGCAGTTCTTC
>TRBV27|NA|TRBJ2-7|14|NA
CASSIPGHQYEQYF
TGTGCCAGCAGTATCCCGGGACACCAATACGAGCAGTACTTC
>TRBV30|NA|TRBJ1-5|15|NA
CAWSVWPFSNQPQHF
TGTGCCTGGAGTGTTTGGCCTTTTAGCAATCAGCCCCAGCATTTT
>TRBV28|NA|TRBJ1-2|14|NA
CASSLDAESQGYTF
TGTGCCAGCAGTTTAGATGCCGAATCCCAGGGCTACACCTTC
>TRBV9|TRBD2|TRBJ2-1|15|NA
CASSPGTSLNNEQFF
TGTGCCAGCAGCCCGGGGACTAGCTTAAACAATGAGCAGTTCTTC
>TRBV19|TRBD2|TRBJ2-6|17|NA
CAQRRASGSSGANVLTF
TGTGCCCAGAGGAGGGCTAGCGGGAGTAGTGGGGCCAACGTCCTGACTTTC
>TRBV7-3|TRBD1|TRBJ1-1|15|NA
CASSSGGQVNTEAFF
TGTGCCAGCAGCTCGGGGGGACAGGTGAACACTGAAGCTTTCTTT
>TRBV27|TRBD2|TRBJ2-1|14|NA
CASSTGTSGMEQFF
TGTGCCAGCAGTACCGGGACTAGCGGGATGGAGCAGTTCTTC
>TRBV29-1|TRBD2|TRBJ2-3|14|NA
CSVSLAGVTDTQYF
TGCAGCGTTAGCCTAGCGGGAGTCACAGATACGCAGTATTTT
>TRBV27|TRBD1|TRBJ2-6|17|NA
CASSSGQGRSGANVLTF
TGTGCCAGCAGTTCGGGACAGGGCAGGTCTGGGGCCAACGTCCTGACTTTC
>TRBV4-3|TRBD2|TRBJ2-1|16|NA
CASSQEDLSGRNEQFF
TGCGCCAGCAGCCAAGAGGACCTTAGCGGGAGGAATGAGCAGTTCTTC
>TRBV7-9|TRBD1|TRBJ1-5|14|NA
CASSKDRVGQPQHF
TGTGCCAGCAGCAAAGACAGGGTCGGACAGCCCCAGCATTTT
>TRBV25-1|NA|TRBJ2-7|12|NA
CASSEGLGGQYF
TGTGCCAGCAGTGAAGGGTTGGGGGGGCAGTACTTC
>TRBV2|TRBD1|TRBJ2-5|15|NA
CASRGTGGSQETQYF
TGTGCCAGCAGAGGGACAGGGGGTTCCCAAGAGACCCAGTACTTC
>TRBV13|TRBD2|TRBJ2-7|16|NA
CASSSRLAGVVYEQYF
TGTGCCAGCAGCTCCCGACTAGCGGGAGTTGTGTACGAGCAGTACTTC
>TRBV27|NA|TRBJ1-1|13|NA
CASSRSPGGGAFF
TGTGCCAGCAGTAGATCCCCTGGGGGAGGAGCTTTCTTT
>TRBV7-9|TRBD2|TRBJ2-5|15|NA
CASSPRREGRETQYF
TGTGCCAGCAGCCCACGGCGGGAGGGCCGTGAGACCCAGTACTTC
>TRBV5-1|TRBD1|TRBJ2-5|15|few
CASSTRTGGGETQYF
TGCGCCAGCAGCACACGGACAGGGGGCGGGGAGACCCAGTACTTC
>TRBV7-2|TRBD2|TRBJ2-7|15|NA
CASSLEGGSYYEQYF
TGTGCCAGCAGCTTAGAGGGCGGGAGTTACTACGAGCAGTACTTC
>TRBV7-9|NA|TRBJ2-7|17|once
CASSSPIDMGQSYEQYF
TGTGCCAGCAGCTCGCCAATTGACATGGGTCAATCCTACGAGCAGTACTTC
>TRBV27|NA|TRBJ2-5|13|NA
CASSLRREETQYF
TGTGCCAGCAGTTTACGGCGGGAAGAGACCCAGTACTTC
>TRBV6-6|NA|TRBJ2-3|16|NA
CASMPVRGHATDTQYF
TGTGCCAGCATGCCAGTTCGCGGGCACGCCACAGATACGCAGTATTTT
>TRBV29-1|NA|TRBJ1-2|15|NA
CSGTQGTTINYGYTF
TGCAGCGGGACCCAGGGAACTACTATCAACTATGGCTACACCTTC
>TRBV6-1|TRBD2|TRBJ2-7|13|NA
CASRKRERYEQYF
TGTGCCAGCAGGAAGCGGGAGCGGTACGAGCAGTACTTC
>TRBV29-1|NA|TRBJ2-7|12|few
CSVAVSGYEQYF
TGCAGCGTTGCCGTCAGCGGATACGAGCAGTACTTC
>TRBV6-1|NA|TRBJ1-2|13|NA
CASSAKGMNGYTF
TGTGCCAGCAGTGCCAAGGGGATGAATGGCTACACCTTC
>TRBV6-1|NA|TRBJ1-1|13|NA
CASTLGQNTEAFF
TGTGCCAGCACCCTGGGACAGAACACTGAAGCTTTCTTT